The 5 T cell receptor beta chains reported below all come from one sample, sequenced in a study of sequential checkpoint blockade in melanoma. Data came from immunoSEQ multiplex PCR; TCRdb stores just in-frame clones and leaves some out. The data contain thousands of clones, around 30% of them singletons. Treatment meaning: randomized to nivolumab then ipilimumab (arm A) or the reverse (arm B). The material sequenced was tumor tissue (inferred from file names), taken from a patient given nivolumab and ipilimumab in sequence. These receptor sequences come from a human donor with melanoma.

V usage is TRBV5-1 and J usage is TRBJ2-7, with 8 bases aligning to TRBD2. Germline V lookup: CDR1 SGHRS, CDR2 YFSETQ. Trimming removed 4 bases from V and 4 bases from J; junction bases left unmatched: 7. The CDR3 totals 14 residues. This CDR3 is CASSLGGAEYEQYF. The CDR3 DNA sequence: TGCGCCAGCAGCCTCGGGGGGGCAGAGTACGAGCAGTACTTC.

In its sample, this clone was seen a few times. The chain carries TRBV9 and TRBJ1-1, with 11 nucleotides matching TRBD1. Unmatched junction bases numbered 2, after V lost 0 bases and J lost 1 base. The CDR3 contains 16 residues. CDR1 and CDR2 (germline): SGDLS, YYNGEE. The CDR3 bases are TGTGCCAGCAGCGTAGGGGACAGGGGGAAGAACACTGAAGCTTTCTTT. The encoded protein is CASSVGDRGKNTEAFF.

This clone was seen repeatedly, ten times or more. This sequence joins TRBV11-3 and TRBJ1-5; D remains unclear. The germline gives CDR1 SGHNT, CDR2 YENEEA. CDR3 length: 15 residues. Trimming pared 0 bases from V and 0 bases from J, leaving 6 bases between. The CDR3 sequence: CASSLDAHSNQPQHF. CDR3 nucleotides: TGTGCCAGCAGCTTAGACGCCCATAGCAATCAGCCCCAGCATTTT.

The CDR3 is CASSPPPGGRSNEQFF. The CDR3 DNA reads as TGTGCCAGCTCACCACCTCCTGGCGGGCGTAGCAATGAGCAGTTCTTC. V usage is TRBV18 and J usage is TRBJ2-1; D is possibly TRBD2 (5 bases). V was pared by 0 bases and J by 6 bases, with 15 bases between. The CDR3 runs to 16 residues. CDR1 is KGHSH, CDR2 LQKENI, per germline.

This clone was seen only a few times. This chain joins TRBV9 and TRBJ2-3; TRBD2 agrees at 11 bases. V lost 3 bases, J lost 3 bases, and 3 bases stayed unmatched. CDR1 and CDR2 from the germline V gene are SGDLS and YYNGEE. CDR3 size: 15 residues. CDR3 in DNA: TGTGCCAGCAGCGGTAGCGGGAGGGTGACAGATACGCAGTATTTT. Protein sequence: CASSGSGRVTDTQYF.